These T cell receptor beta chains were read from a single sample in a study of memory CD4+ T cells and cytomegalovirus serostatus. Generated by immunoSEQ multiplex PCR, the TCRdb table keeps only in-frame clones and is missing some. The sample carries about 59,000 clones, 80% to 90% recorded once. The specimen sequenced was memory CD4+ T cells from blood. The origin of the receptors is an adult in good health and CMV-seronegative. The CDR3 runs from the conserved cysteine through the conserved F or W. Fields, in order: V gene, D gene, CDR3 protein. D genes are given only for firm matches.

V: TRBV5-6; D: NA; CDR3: CASSPRARSNQPQHF
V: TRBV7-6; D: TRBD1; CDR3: CASSGTGTVLNEKLFF
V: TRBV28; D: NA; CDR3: CATRDSIHYEQYF
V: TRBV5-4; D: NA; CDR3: CASSSIGTAYTGELFF
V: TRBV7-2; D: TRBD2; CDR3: CASSDIAGIYNEQFF
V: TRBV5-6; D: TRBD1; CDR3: CASSSRQGAVYGYTF
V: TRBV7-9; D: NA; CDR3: CASALGDGYTF
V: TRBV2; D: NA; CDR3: CASGTRFGGNTIYF
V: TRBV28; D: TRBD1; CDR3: CASRQGVSSEQYF
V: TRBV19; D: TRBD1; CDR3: CASSPGQGEWSKNIQYF
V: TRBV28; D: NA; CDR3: CASIPAGQPYEQYF
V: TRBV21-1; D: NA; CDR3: CASSSKDRGPWDTQYF
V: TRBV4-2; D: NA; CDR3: CASSQSVRGDTQYF
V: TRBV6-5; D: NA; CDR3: CASSPRPGQGETQYF
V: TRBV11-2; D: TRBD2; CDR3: CASRRLAGDQETQYF
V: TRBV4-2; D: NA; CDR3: CASSTRLLAEGTDAQYF
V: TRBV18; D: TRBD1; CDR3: CASSLALDRADEQFF
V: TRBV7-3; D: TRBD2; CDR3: CASSPYLAGDTGELFF
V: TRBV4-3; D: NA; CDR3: CASSHKGGRAFF
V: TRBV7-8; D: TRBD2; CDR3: CASSFRIRASGSLNEQFF
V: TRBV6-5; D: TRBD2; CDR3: CASSSASGVNEQYF
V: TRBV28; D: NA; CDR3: CASSPGTSQNEKLFF
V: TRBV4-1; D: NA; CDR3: CASSKIHGVEVETQYF
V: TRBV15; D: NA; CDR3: CATADGIGNQPQHF
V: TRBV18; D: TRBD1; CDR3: CASSPLSGGSGYEQYF
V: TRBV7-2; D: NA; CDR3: CASSLARPGLEAFF
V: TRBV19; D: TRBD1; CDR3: CASSLKQGDEQYF